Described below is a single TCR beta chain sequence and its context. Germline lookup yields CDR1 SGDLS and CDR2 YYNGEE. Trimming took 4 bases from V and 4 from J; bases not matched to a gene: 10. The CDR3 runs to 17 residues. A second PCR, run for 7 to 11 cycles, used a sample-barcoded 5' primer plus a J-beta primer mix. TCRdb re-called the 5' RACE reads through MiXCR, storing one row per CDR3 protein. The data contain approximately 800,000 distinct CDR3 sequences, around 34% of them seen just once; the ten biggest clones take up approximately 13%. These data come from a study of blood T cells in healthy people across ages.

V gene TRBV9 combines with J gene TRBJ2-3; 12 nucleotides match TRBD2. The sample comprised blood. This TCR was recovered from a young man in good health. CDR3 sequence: CASSPRMLAGGADTQYF. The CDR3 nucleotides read TGTGCCAGCAGCCCCCGGATGCTAGCGGGGGGGGCAGATACGCAGTATTTT.